This section outlines one T cell receptor (beta chain) sequence together with its context. The antigen is not known. The sample comes from a study of human thymus T cells. Study outcomes and limitations: Related studies noted strongly shared thymic repertoires across unrelated people. Both thymic and peripheral blood repertoires showed apparently biased V and J usage.

Germline lookup yields CDR1 SGHVS and CDR2 FQNEAQ. V trimming: 5 bases; J trimming: 8 bases; junction bases outside the gene matches: 8. CDR3 length equals 13 residues. Measured with immunoSEQ multiplex PCR; TCRdb has only the in-frame clones, and not every one. This sample carries some 130,000 clones, around 94% of them seen once, and the ten largest clones take 0.02% to 0.03%. Thymus pieces cut out during corrective heart surgery were the tissue that was used. The sample was thymus tissue. The chain has TRBV7-8 and TRBJ1-2; 7 bases are shared with TRBD1. This clonotype originated in a boy younger than two with a congenital heart defect but otherwise immunologically healthy. The CDR3 sequence: CASSHHRGDGYTF. In DNA form, the CDR3 reads TGTGCCAGCAGCCACCACAGGGGCGACGGCTACACCTTC.